The 29 T cell receptor beta chains below were found in one sample sequenced in a study of blood T cells in healthy people across ages. The use of a sample-barcoded 5' primer and a J-beta primer mix characterized a second PCR of roughly 7 to 11 cycles. TCRdb called the 5' RACE reads again in MiXCR, with one record for every CDR3 protein. The table lists about 900,000 distinct CDR3 sequences, roughly 48% of them singletons. Sequenced material: blood. Receptors were obtained from a man aged 25-40 years in good health.

The gene calls are TRBV7-2 and TRBJ2-7; a possible D gene is TRBD1 (6 bases). Trimming left V 5 bases short and J 6 bases short, with 11 bases between. Germline loops: CDR1 SGHTA, CDR2 FQGNSA. The CDR3 is 12 residues long. The CDR3 DNA reads as TGTGCCAGCAGCAACAGGGATGGCGAGCAGTACTTC. Amino acid sequence: CASSNRDGEQYF.

The rearrangement uses TRBV4-2 and TRBJ1-5; D uncertain. Per germline, CDR1 LGHNA and CDR2 YNFKEQ. V shed 0 bases and J shed 0 bases, with 12 bases lying between them. The CDR3 consists of 17 residues. The chain's CDR3 is CASSQDPHQYSNQPQHF. The CDR3 region has the DNA TGTGCCAGCAGCCAAGATCCCCACCAATATAGCAATCAGCCCCAGCATTTT.

This chain connects TRBV5-6 to TRBJ2-5, with unresolved D. V was shortened by 9 bases and J by 1 base, with 16 bases between the two germline ends. The germline V gene has CDR1 SGHDT and CDR2 YYEEEE. This CDR3 comprises 14 residues. The CDR3 reads CANSPGGAQETQYF. The CDR3 bases are TGTGCCAACAGTCCAGGTGGCGCCCAAGAGACCCAGTACTTC.

The chain combines TRBV20-1 with TRBJ2-4; 7 nucleotides agree with TRBD2. The J call may be incorrect, as the DNA end agrees better with TRBJ2-7. Looked up from germline, CDR1 is DFQATT and CDR2 is SNEGSKA (reference sequence). The CDR3 runs 18 residues. The DNA for the CDR3 is TGCAGTGCTAGAGGGGGGGGAAGGGGCAGGTTGAACCACTACGAGCAGTACTTC. It specifies CSARGGGRGRLNHYEQYF.

The J gene is TRBJ1-5, the V gene TRBV27; the match to TRBD1 covers 7 bases. V shed 7 bases, J shed 5 bases, and the junction held 5 bases outside the gene matches. Germline V gene data show CDR1 as MNHEY and CDR2 as SMNVEV (reference sequence). CDR3 length: 13 amino acids. The CDR3 region is CASKQGFDQPQHF. CDR3 sequence (DNA): TGTGCCAGCAAACAGGGGTTCGATCAGCCCCAGCATTTT.

This chain joins TRBV30 and TRBJ1-1; D not resolved. Germline CDR1 reads GTSNPN; CDR2 reads SVGIG (reference sequence). The CDR3 is 11 amino acids. The V end lost 4 bases, the J end lost 5 bases, and 8 bases lay between the germline ends. The CDR3 is CAWKLGTEAFF. Written as DNA, the CDR3 is TGTGCCTGGAAATTAGGGACTGAAGCTTTCTTT.

The gene calls are TRBV7-2 and TRBJ2-2; D possibly matches TRBD1 or TRBD2 (6 bases each). This CDR3 is 16 amino acids long. Germline assignment: CDR1 SGHTA and CDR2 FQGNSA. Trimming took off 1 base at V and 7 bases at J, with 16 bases between the two ends. The CDR3: CASSLVRGADGGELFF. The CDR3 bases are TGTGCCAGCAGCTTAGTAAGGGGGGCCGACGGCGGGGAGCTGTTTTTT.

This clonotype was detected ten times or more. J is TRBJ2-3 and V is TRBV4-2, with 13 bases that match TRBD2. CDR1 is LGHNA, CDR2 YNFKEQ, per germline. Germline trimming cut 1 base from V and 1 base from J; bases unmatched to any gene: 2. The CDR3 is 17 residues long. For the CDR3, the DNA is TGTGCCAGCAGCCAAGGCGGACTAGCGGGGGGCACAGATACGCAGTATTTT. Protein sequence: CASSQGGLAGGTDTQYF.

This clonotype was recorded at least ten times. The chain couples TRBV5-1 to TRBJ2-1, with D unclear. Trimming left V 0 bases short and J 9 bases short, with 7 bases between. Germline V gives CDR1 SGHRS, CDR2 YFSETQ. This CDR3 contains 12 residues. Here the CDR3 DNA reads TGCGCCAGCAGCTTGGGATGGACTGAGCAGTTCTTC. This sequence encodes CASSLGWTEQFF.

A single count supports this clonotype. The chain employs TRBV2 and TRBJ1-2; maybe TRBD1 (6 bases). Looked up from germline, CDR1 is SNHLY and CDR2 is FYNNEI. The CDR3 spans 13 residues. V lost 7 bases to trimming and J lost 7 bases, with 16 bases between them. CDR3 in DNA: TGTGCCAGCACGGCCAGGGGATTTGCTGGCTACACCTTC. It yields the protein CASTARGFAGYTF.

This rearrangement joins TRBV28 to TRBJ2-7; D may be TRBD1 (6 bases). Germline V CDR1 and CDR2: MDHEN, SYDVKM. The CDR3 extends over 14 amino acids. Trimming left V 6 bases short and J 3 bases short, with 15 bases between. The CDR3 region is CASRLRDNYYEQYF. Written as DNA, the CDR3 is TGTGCCAGCAGACTAAGGGACAATTACTACGAGCAGTACTTC.

The gene calls are TRBV11-3 and TRBJ2-1; 10 positions agree with TRBD1. CDR3 length: 18 amino acids. Germline V CDR1 and CDR2: SGHNT, YENEEA. J gave up 2 bases and V 1 base, and 8 bases lay outside the gene matches. CDR3 region: CASSLGSGTGDAYNEQFF. The DNA for the CDR3 is TGTGCCAGCAGCTTAGGTTCCGGGACAGGGGATGCCTACAATGAGCAGTTCTTC.

This clonotype was found many times. Compared with germline, one end of the junction differs, possibly owing to a read error. The chain couples TRBV5-1 to TRBJ2-3; tentative D call: TRBD1 (6 bases). This CDR3 has 15 amino acids. Per the germline V gene, CDR1 is SGHRS and CDR2 is YFSETQ. The CDR3 sequence is CASSLRGESTDTQYF. The CDR3 nucleotides are TGTGCCAGCAGCCTCAGGGGCGAAAGCACAGATACGCAGTATTTT.

The CDR3 DNA reads as TGTGCCAGCAGCACTCGAACCTATGGCTACACCTTC. It translates to CASSTRTYGYTF. V usage is TRBV7-2 and J usage is TRBJ1-2, with D unclear. The ends were cut back, 5 bases at V and 4 bases at J, with 8 bases in the middle. Germline V lookup: CDR1 SGHTA, CDR2 FQGNSA. The CDR3 sequence is 12 residues long.

The chain recombines TRBV7-2 with TRBJ2-5; possibly TRBD2 for D (7 bases). The CDR3 consists of 17 residues. Germline V CDR1 and CDR2: SGHTA, FQGNSA. Between the trimmed V and J ends, which lost 3 bases and 1 base, there was a span of 18 bases. In nucleotides, the CDR3 is TGTGCCAGCAGCTTGGCGGTTTCGCGGGGGCCCCAAGAGACCCAGTACTTC. Protein product: CASSLAVSRGPQETQYF.

V usage is TRBV18 and J usage is TRBJ1-2, with TRBD1 matching 7 bases. The ends lost 3 bases at V and 8 bases at J; junction bases unmatched: 9. In germline, CDR1 is KGHSH, CDR2 LQKENI. The CDR3 contains 14 residues. The CDR3 DNA follows: TGTGCCAGCTCACCGGCCGACAGGGATTACGGCTACACCTTC. It is translated as CASSPADRDYGYTF.

The rearrangement joins TRBV20-1 to TRBJ1-1, with 9 bases identical to TRBD1. CDR3 size: 14 residues. Germline CDR1 reads DFQATT; CDR2 reads SNEGSKA (reference sequence). Losses at the gene ends were 2 bases for V and 4 bases for J; bases not matched to a gene: 5. The CDR3 protein is CSARPGDRATEAFF. The CDR3 region has the DNA TGCAGTGCTAGACCCGGGGACAGGGCCACTGAAGCTTTCTTT.

This clonotype was observed a single time. The rearrangement links TRBV28 to TRBJ2-5; 10 bases align to TRBD2. Gene TRBJ2-7 matches the end of the DNA better, so the J call may be wrong. CDR1 MDHEN and CDR2 SYDVKM come from the germline V gene. This CDR3 spans 14 amino acids. Here the CDR3 reads CASSSGTSAVEQYF. The CDR3 nucleotides read TGTGCCAGCAGTTCGGGGACTAGCGCGGTCGAGCAGTACTTC.

The rearrangement joins TRBV30 to TRBJ2-2; D not resolved. The V gene's germline CDR1 is GTSNPN and CDR2 SVGIG (reference sequence). This CDR3 has 13 residues. V was shortened by 2 bases and J by 6 bases, with 10 bases between the two germline ends. DNA of the CDR3: TGTGCCTGGAGTTCCCATCAGGCCGGGGAGCTGTTTTTT. Translating gives CAWSSHQAGELFF.

Concerning this clonotype: A much larger clone is a single base away; this may be a read error. This rearrangement joins TRBV15 to TRBJ2-3, with D possibly being TRBD2 (5 bases). The V end lost 0 bases, the J end lost 2 bases, and 18 bases lay between the germline ends. The length of the CDR3 is 18 residues. Germline CDR1 and CDR2: LNHNV and YYDKDF (reference sequence). The CDR3 protein is CATSRDQFGESHTDTQYF. The DNA of the CDR3 is TGTGCCACCAGCAGAGATCAATTTGGGGAGAGTCACACAGATACGCAGTATTTT.

The CDR3 DNA follows: TGCAGTGCTAGCCTCTATTCCTACAATGAGCAGTTCTTC. Translating it yields CSASLYSYNEQFF. V gene TRBV20-1 combines with J gene TRBJ2-1; D not resolved. This CDR3 is built from 13 residues. The germline V gene encodes CDR1 DFQATT and CDR2 SNEGSKA (reference sequence). V lost 3 bases, J lost 1 base, and 7 bases lay in between.

The chain employs TRBV5-1 and TRBJ2-3, with D possibly being TRBD2 (6 bases). The CDR3 runs to 14 residues. V gave up 4 bases and J gave up 2 bases, with 11 bases separating them. Per the germline V gene, CDR1 is SGHRS and CDR2 is YFSETQ. The CDR3 DNA sequence: TGCGCCAGCAGCGGGGGGACTGACACAGATACGCAGTATTTT. Encoded protein: CASSGGTDTDTQYF.

This clonotype was seen more than once but under ten times. V and J are TRBV5-1 and TRBJ2-3; D remains ambiguous. With 0 bases removed from V and 2 bases from J, the gap between germline ends came to 7 bases. The CDR3 contains 14 residues. Germline loops: CDR1 SGHRS, CDR2 YFSETQ. CDR3 protein: CASSLEKATDTQYF. In DNA, the CDR3 is TGCGCCAGCAGCTTGGAGAAGGCCACAGATACGCAGTATTTT.

V usage is TRBV6-5 and J usage is TRBJ1-1; maybe TRBD1 (5 bases). Germline V lookup: CDR1 MNHEY, CDR2 SVGAGI. The V gene lost 6 bases and the J gene lost 5 bases, with 16 bases spanning the gap. CDR3 length: 14 amino acids. The CDR3 spells CASRSSGLTTEAFF. Written as DNA, the CDR3 is TGTGCCAGCAGAAGCTCAGGGTTAACAACTGAAGCTTTCTTT.

The chain couples TRBV7-3 to TRBJ2-5; D unclear. CDR3 size: 15 residues. The V end lost 6 bases, the J end lost 5 bases, and 19 bases lay between the germline ends. The germline gives CDR1 SGHTA, CDR2 FQGTGA. The CDR3 DNA reads as TGTGCCAGCAGTGCAGGCAGTACCTTTGTTGAGACCCAGTACTTC. It translates to CASSAGSTFVETQYF.

The chain employs TRBV12-3 or TRBV12-4 and TRBJ2-4; TRBD1 matches 11 bases. The tail of the sequence fits TRBJ2-7 better, so the J call may be wrong. CDR3 size: 15 residues. The CDR3 here is CASSSAGQGAHEQYF. In DNA, the CDR3 is TGTGCCAGCAGTTCCGCTGGACAGGGGGCACACGAGCAGTACTTC.

The chain couples TRBV5-1 to TRBJ2-2, with D maybe TRBD2 (6 bases). The CDR3 covers 15 residues. The germline CDR1 and CDR2 sequences are SGHRS and YFSETQ. Trimming stripped 3 bases from V and 3 bases from J, with 12 bases between. Written as DNA, the CDR3 is TGCGCCAGCAGCTCCGAGACTAGATACACCGGGGAGCTGTTTTTT. Translating it yields CASSSETRYTGELFF. Full variable domain (outside the CDR3, taken from reference TRBV5-1 and TRBJ2-2): KAGVTQTPRYLIKTRGQQVTLSCSPISGHRSVSWYQQTPGQGLQFLFEYFSETQRNKGNFPGRFSGRQFSNSRSEMNVSTLELGDSALYLCASSSETRYTGELFFGEGSRLTVL.

The V gene is TRBV29-1, the J gene TRBJ2-7; D might be TRBD1 or TRBD2, each matching 5 bases. Between the trimmed V and J ends, which lost 7 bases and 3 bases, there was a span of 13 bases. The CDR3 spans 12 residues. Germline CDR1 and CDR2: SQVTM and ANQGSEA. The CDR3 is CSGRDGRYEQYF. DNA for the CDR3: TGCAGCGGTAGGGACGGGCGCTACGAGCAGTACTTC.

About this clonotype itself: A much larger clonotype is one base distant, so this may be a read error. The chain is built from TRBV5-1 and TRBJ2-7, with D possibly matching TRBD2 (9 bases). This CDR3 is 16 amino acids long. V was cut by 4 bases and J by 7 bases, with 24 bases left in between. Germline CDR1 is SGHRS and CDR2 is YFSETQ. In DNA, the CDR3 is TGCGCCAGCAGCCCAAGACAGGGGACTAGCACCAATGAGCAGTACTTC. Protein product: CASSPRQGTSTNEQYF.